The clone carrying this TCR beta chain occurred a few times. Its target is not known. This sample is drawn from a study of cytomegalovirus exposure and HLA in healthy donors. Study summary: Around 190 million T cells yielded approximately 100 million unique TCR beta sequences, as an earlier analysis found. Study-wide points: The study labeled 150 to 200 TCR beta chains cytomegalovirus-associated.

Vbeta (60) and Jbeta (13) primers were used in the PCR. The protocol was immunoSEQ multiplex PCR, while the TCRdb copy is restricted to in-frame clones and leaves out a portion. The sample lists about 120,000 clones, 10% to 13% occurring once. The CDR3 sequence is 17 residues long. The V gene end was trimmed by 1 base and the J gene end by 0 bases; junction bases not matched to a gene: 5. Germline V gene data show CDR1 as SGHRS and CDR2 as YFSETQ. The specimen sequenced was PBMCs. The TCR was taken from a woman aged 18 to 35 in good health and CMV-seropositive. The rearrangement links TRBV5-1 to TRBJ2-1, with 9 bases that match TRBD2. CDR3 in DNA: TGCGCCAGCAGCTTGACTACTAGCGGGCACTCCTACAATGAGCAGTTCTTC. Protein: CASSLTTSGHSYNEQFF.